What follows describes a single T cell receptor beta chain. The antigen is undetermined. Researchers ran the PCR with 60 Vbeta and 13 Jbeta primers. Generated by immunoSEQ multiplex PCR, the TCRdb table keeps only in-frame clones and is missing some. The profile shows about 78,000 clones, approximately 70% of them singletons. This entry is derived from a study of cytomegalovirus exposure and HLA in healthy donors. V was pared by 2 bases and J by 2 bases, with 0 bases of the junction left unmatched. The CDR3 has 14 residues. Germline lookup yields CDR1 MDHEN and CDR2 SYDVKM. Study-level findings and limits: Per published accounts, TCR beta sequences correctly predicted the HLA-A and HLA-B alleles of most subjects. Researchers counted about 150 TCR beta chains as cytomegalovirus-associated. Later analysis identified several of the most significant clusters that appeared linked to common viral pathogens. Earlier findings revealed that most TCR beta V segments proved productive either about 87% or about 30% of the time.

The sample comprised PBMCs. The receptor comes from a woman between 40 and 50 years old in good health and CMV-seropositive. V usage is TRBV28 and J usage is TRBJ1-2, with 9 bases fitting TRBD1. CDR3 nucleotides: TGTGCCAGCAGTTTAGGACAGGGGAACTATGGCTACACCTTC. The encoded protein is CASSLGQGNYGYTF.